Included here is one T cell receptor beta chain sequence, with context. The sample belongs to a study of shared clonotypes between healthy human individuals. Naivety among CD8 cells was defined by CD45RO negativity and positive CCR7 selection, thereby excluding terminally differentiated effector memory CD45RA+ cells. The repertoire was sequenced with immunoSEQ multiplex PCR; TCRdb's copy has only in-frame clones and lacks some. The sample carries 2 million to 2.5 million clones, about 95% recorded once. The CDR3 spans 14 residues. Trimming stripped 3 bases from V and 3 bases from J, with 8 bases between. Germline assignment: CDR1 MGHRA and CDR2 YSYEKL.

The sample was naive CD8+ T cells sorted from blood. The receptor comes from a man aged 18 to 30 in good health. The chain couples TRBV4-1 to TRBJ2-2; D may be TRBD1 (6 bases). The CDR3 region is CASSQGHDTGELFF. DNA of the CDR3: TGCGCCAGCAGCCAGGGACATGACACCGGGGAGCTGTTTTTT.